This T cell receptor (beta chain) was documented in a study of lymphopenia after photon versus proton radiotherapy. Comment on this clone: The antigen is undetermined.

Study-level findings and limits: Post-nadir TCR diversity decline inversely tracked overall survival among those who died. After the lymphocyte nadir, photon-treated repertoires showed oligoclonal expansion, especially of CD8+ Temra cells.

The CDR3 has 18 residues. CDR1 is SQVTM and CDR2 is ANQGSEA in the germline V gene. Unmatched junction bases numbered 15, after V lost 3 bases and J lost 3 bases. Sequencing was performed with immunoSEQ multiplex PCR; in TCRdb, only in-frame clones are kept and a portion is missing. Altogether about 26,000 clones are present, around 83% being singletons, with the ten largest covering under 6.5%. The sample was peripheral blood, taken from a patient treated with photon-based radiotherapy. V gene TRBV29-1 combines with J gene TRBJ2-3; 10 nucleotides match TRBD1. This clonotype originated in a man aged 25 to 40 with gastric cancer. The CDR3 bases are TGCAGCGTTGACCCCTCTCTGGACAGGGGGGTTGTTACAGATACGCAGTATTTT. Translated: CSVDPSLDRGVVTDTQYF.